The T cell receptor (beta chain) described here comes from a study of beta chain features in type 1 diabetes. Study-wide background: Sorted cells, approximately 100,000,000 in number, were examined across all samples. Study observations and caveats: Cells with high TCR expression could be over-represented when cDNA is sequenced. Among type 1 diabetes patients, VDJ junctions had fewer insertions and more deletions. Among all four CD4+ subsets, Type 1 diabetes patients had TCRB CDR3s that were moderately but significantly shorter.

cDNA synthesis used the whole RNA isolate, giving expressed TCRB sequences. Generated by immunoSEQ multiplex PCR, the TCRdb table keeps only in-frame clones and is missing some. Counted here are around 130,000 clones, roughly 10% occurring once; the ten biggest clones make up about 0.7%. Each donor gave one heparinised blood draw averaging about 110 mL. Germline loops: CDR1 SNHLY, CDR2 FYNNEI. Trimming cost V 2 bases and J 9 bases, with 13 bases left between them. The CDR3 sequence is 13 residues long. A note on this clone: Antigen: not known.

What was sequenced was central memory CD4+ T cells from blood. This clonotype was sampled from a man aged 30 to 45 with type 1 diabetes. The chain links TRBV2 to TRBJ1-2; D not certain. The chain's CDR3 is CASSEWERGRYTF. The CDR3 DNA is TGTGCCAGCAGTGAATGGGAAAGAGGGCGCTACACCTTC.